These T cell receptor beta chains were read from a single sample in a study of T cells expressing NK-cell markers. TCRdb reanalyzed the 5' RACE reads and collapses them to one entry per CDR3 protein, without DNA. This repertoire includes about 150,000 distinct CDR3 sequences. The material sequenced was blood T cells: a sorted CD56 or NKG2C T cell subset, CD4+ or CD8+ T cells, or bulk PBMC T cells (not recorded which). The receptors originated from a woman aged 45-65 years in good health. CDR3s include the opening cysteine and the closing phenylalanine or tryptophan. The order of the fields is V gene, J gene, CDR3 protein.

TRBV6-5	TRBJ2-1	CASSYSSSGPHNEQFF
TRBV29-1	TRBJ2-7	CSAENVYYEQYF
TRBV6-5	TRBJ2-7	CASTGARGVQYF
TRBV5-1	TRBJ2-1	CASSLDRTSEGNEQFF
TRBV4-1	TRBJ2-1	CASSQPMWGPEQFF
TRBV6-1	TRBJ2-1	CASSPGVRSGDEQFF
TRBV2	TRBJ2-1	CASSEGSGNSYNEQFF
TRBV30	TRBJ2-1	CAWSFGGGDEQFF
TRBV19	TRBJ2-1	CASSISHLGLEQFF
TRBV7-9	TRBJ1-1	CASSLTGFEAFF
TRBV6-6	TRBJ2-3	CASSDGLDTQYF
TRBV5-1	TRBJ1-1	CASRQTGGLDTEAFF
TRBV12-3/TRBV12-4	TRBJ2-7	CASSLGAGGLYEQYF
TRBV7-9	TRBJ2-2	CASRLGASGYTGELFF
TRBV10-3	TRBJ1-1	CAIRQGNTEAFF
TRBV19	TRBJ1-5	CASSIFFASNQPQHF
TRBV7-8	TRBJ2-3	CASSLASRTDTQYF
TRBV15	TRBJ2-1	CATSREGNSYNEQFF
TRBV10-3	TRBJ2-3	CAITTGEITDTQYF
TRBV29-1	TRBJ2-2	CSVAGVNTGELFF
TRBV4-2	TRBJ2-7	CASSQFVGGSSYEQYF
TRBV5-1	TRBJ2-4	CASSEQGYEVDIQYF
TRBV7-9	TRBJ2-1	CASSFVTDTYNEQFF
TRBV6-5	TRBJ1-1	CASSLLTGGTEAFF
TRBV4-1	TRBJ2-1	CASSPIIAGFYNEQFF
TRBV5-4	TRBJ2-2	CASSYRGYTGELFF
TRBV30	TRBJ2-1	CAWSLGVNEQFF
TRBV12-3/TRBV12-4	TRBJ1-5	CASSSSGQGAGQPQHF
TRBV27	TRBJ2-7	CASSRLARAYEQYF
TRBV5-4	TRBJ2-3	CASSNPTGVADTQYF
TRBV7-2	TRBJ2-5	CASSLAARYQETQYF
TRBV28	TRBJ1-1	CASSSPGTAEAFF
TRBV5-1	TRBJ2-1	CASSLAGRASYNEQFF
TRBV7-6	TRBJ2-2	CASSSHGAVAMNTGELFF
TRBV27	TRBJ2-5	CASSPALLAGKETQYF
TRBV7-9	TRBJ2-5	CASSPFTTGQGDQETQYF
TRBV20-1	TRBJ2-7	CSASSDPDPNEQYF
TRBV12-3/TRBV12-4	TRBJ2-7	CASVRAGWEPYEQYF
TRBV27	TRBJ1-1	CASGLYGDTEAFF
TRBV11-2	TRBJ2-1	CASSPGSGPYNEQFF
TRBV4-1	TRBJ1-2	CASSQVPRTHTPNYGYTF
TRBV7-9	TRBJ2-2	CASSLLGQNTGELFF
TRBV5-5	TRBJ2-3	CASSLFGTGGADTQYF
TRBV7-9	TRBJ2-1	CASGDPRDFLYNEQFF
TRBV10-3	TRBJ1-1	CAIQVREGMNTEAFF
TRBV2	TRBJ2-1	CALRDVFNEQFF
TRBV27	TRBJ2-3	CASSAHAGVRQYF